This T cell receptor beta chain came from a study of technical replicates of blood from a few donors. Clones were sequenced by immunoSEQ multiplex PCR, and TCRdb holds only the in-frame ones, with some missing. The repertoire holds roughly 93,000 clones, with about 94% as singletons. V lost 5 bases, J lost 5 bases, and 13 bases stayed unmatched. CDR1 is SEHNR and CDR2 is FQNEAQ in the germline V gene (reference sequence). This CDR3 has 17 amino acids. The sequence was collected from a human donor in good health. The source material was T cells isolated from PBMCs. The rearrangement links TRBV7-9 to TRBJ2-2; 8 nucleotides line up with TRBD2. The CDR3 sequence: CASSLGFGRARTGELFF. The DNA for the CDR3 is TGTGCCAGCAGCCTCGGCTTCGGGAGGGCCAGAACCGGGGAGCTGTTTTTT.